This T cell receptor beta chain was sequenced for a study of blood T cell repertoires in COVID-19. About the research overall: COVID-19 samples from acute and convalescent phases originated in the United States, Italy and Spain. Sources were T cells, B-cell-depleted T cells, or PBMCs; the material itself was cDNA or gDNA.

The CDR3 spans 14 residues. Per germline, CDR1 SEHNR and CDR2 FQNEAQ (reference sequence). Trimming stripped 6 bases from V and 9 bases from J, with 18 bases between. Per the authors' pipeline: Estimates of nucleated cell counts were drawn from the amplification of reference gene primers. Sequencing used immunoSEQ multiplex PCR; TCRdb keeps in-frame clones, though not all of them. V and J calls and clone size are those listed in that table; D and trimming were worked out from the DNA. The profile covers over 300,000 clones, with roughly 88% appearing a single time and around 1.5% taken by the ten largest.

The V and J genes are TRBV7-9 and TRBJ1-5; perhaps TRBD1 as D (6 bases). The clonotype was recovered from a woman aged 45 to 65 with acute or convalescent COVID-19. Input material: peripheral blood. CDR3 in DNA: TGTGCCAGCAGTTCTACAGGGAGTAAACTGCCCCAGCATTTT. Protein: CASSSTGSKLPQHF. Full variable domain (remainder filled in from reference TRBV7-9 and TRBJ1-5): DTGVSQNPRHKITKRGQNVTFRCDPISEHNRLYWYRQTLGQGPEFLTYFQNEAQLEKSRLLSDRFSAERPKGSFSTLEIQRTEQGDSAMYLCASSSTGSKLPQHFGDGTRLSIL.